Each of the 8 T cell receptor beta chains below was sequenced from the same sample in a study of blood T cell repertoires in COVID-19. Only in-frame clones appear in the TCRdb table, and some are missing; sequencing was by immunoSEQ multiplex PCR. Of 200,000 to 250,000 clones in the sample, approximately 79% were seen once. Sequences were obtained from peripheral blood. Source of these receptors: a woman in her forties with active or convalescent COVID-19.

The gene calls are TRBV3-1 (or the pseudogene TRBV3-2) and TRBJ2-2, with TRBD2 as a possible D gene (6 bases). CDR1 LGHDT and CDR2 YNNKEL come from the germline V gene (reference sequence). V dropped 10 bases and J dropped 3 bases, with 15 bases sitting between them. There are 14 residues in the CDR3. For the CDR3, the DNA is TGTGCCATCCGAATCCCGGGGGACACCGGGGAGCTGTTTTTT. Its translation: CAIRIPGDTGELFF.

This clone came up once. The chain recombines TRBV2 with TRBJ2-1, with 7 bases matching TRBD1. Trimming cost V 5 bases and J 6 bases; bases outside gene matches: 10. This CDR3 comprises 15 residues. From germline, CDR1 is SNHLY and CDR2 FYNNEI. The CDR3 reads CASSTTGNPSNEQFF. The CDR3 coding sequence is TGTGCCAGCAGTACGACAGGGAATCCAAGCAATGAGCAGTTCTTC.

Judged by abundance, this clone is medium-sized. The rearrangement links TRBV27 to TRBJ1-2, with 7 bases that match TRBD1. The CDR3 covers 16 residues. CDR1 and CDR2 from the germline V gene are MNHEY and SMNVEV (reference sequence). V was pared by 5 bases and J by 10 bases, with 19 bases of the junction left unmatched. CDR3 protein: CASSLMSSRGPKNYTF. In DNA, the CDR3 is TGTGCCAGCAGTCTTATGAGCTCGAGGGGGCCGAAGAACTACACCTTC.

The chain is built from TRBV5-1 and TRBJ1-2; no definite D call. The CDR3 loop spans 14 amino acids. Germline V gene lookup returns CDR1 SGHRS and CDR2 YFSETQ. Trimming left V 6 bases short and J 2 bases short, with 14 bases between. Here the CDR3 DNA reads TGCGCCAGCACCCCGATGGGAGGGAACTATGGCTACACCTTC. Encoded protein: CASTPMGGNYGYTF.

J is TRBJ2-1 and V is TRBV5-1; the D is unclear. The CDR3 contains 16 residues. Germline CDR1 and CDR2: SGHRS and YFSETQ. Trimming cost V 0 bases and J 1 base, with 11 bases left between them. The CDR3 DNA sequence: TGCGCCAGCAGCTTGGTCGGCGGTCTATCCTACAATGAGCAGTTCTTC. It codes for CASSLVGGLSYNEQFF.

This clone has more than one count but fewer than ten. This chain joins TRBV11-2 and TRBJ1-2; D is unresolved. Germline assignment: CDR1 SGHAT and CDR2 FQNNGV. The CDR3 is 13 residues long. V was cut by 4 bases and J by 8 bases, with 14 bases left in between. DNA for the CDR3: TGTGCCAGCAGCTCTAGCATCGGTACCGGCTACACCTTC. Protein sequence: CASSSSIGTGYTF.

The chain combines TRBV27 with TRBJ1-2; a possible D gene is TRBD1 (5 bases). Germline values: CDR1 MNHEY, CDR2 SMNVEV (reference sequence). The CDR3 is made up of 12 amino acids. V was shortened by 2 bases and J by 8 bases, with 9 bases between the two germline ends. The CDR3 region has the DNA TGTGCCAGCAGTTTACAGGGAGGCGGCTACACCTTC. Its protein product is CASSLQGGGYTF.

The CDR3 nucleotides are TGTGCCAGCAGTGGGGCAGGAATCCTCATTCAGTACTTC. The encoded protein is CASSGAGILIQYF. The chain is built from TRBV2 and TRBJ2-4; D gene ambiguous. Trimming shortened V by 4 bases and J by 9 bases, and 13 bases separated the two germline ends. Germline CDR1 reads SNHLY; CDR2 reads FYNNEI. CDR3 length equals 13 residues.